This is a list of T cell receptor beta chains from one sample in a study of blood T cell repertoires in COVID-19. The table came from immunoSEQ multiplex PCR; TCRdb's copy has only in-frame clones and leaves some out. The table lists about 310,000 clones, 90% of them singletons. The sequencing sample was made of peripheral blood. Receptor source: a middle-aged woman with COVID-19, enrolled during active disease. CDR3s include the opening cysteine and the closing phenylalanine or tryptophan. A clone size is listed for some rows: how often the clone was seen (once, few, many), or a class if it is expanded.

size	J	length	V	CDR3
-	TRBJ2-5	14	TRBV11-1	CASRHLGGKETQYF
-	TRBJ2-7	12	TRBV28	CASSWEGYEQYF
-	TRBJ2-1	14	TRBV6-6	CASTMDFSYNEQFF
once	TRBJ2-7	16	TRBV7-2	CASSLVKGQGNYEQYF
-	TRBJ1-4	15	TRBV2	CASSDLTGGNEKLFF
-	TRBJ2-7	12	TRBV5-5	CASSQGAYEQYF
-	TRBJ2-3	14	TRBV27	CASSSTEYTDTQYF
-	TRBJ2-3	16	TRBV15	CATSIGAGGFTDTQYF
-	TRBJ2-4	15	TRBV19	CASSPPGTSGPLQYF
-	TRBJ1-2	11	TRBV29-1	CSVDRIYGYTF
once	TRBJ2-7	16	TRBV4-2	CASSQDRDSSSYEQYF
-	TRBJ2-5	16	TRBV28	CASGPAGGPLRETQYF
-	TRBJ2-7	13	TRBV18	CASSLRETYEQYF
-	TRBJ2-1	14	TRBV28	CATNDRSSYNEQFF
-	TRBJ1-6	19	TRBV7-2	CASSLLSPGTGRFNSPLHF